This entry is about one T cell receptor beta chain. This specimen comes from a study of cytomegalovirus exposure and HLA in healthy donors. The germline CDR1 and CDR2 sequences are SGHRS and YFSETQ. This CDR3 has 14 amino acids. V was clipped by 4 bases and J by 2 bases, with 10 bases between them. Researchers ran the PCR with 60 Vbeta and 13 Jbeta primers. Assay: immunoSEQ multiplex PCR; the TCRdb copy retains only in-frame clones and omits some. The sample contains about 140,000 clones, more than 75% of which appear only once. Sequencing was performed on PBMCs. J is TRBJ2-1 and V is TRBV5-1; D might be TRBD1 (5 bases). The TCR sequence derives from a young man in good health and CMV-seronegative. The CDR3 coding sequence is TGCGCCAGCAGCCAGGACACTACCTACAATGAGCAGTTCTTC. It encodes CASSQDTTYNEQFF.